The T cell receptor beta chain under discussion was sequenced for a study of cytotoxic CD8 clonotypes in ibrutinib-treated CLL. In the study overall: Responses: around 24 partial, 2 complete; after median approximately 68 months, roughly 14 stayed remitted, roughly 12 progressed.

The CDR3 spans 13 residues. Trimming took 4 bases from V and 5 from J, leaving 11 bases between them. Germline loops: CDR1 SGHVS, CDR2 FQNEAQ. Regarding this clone: Antigen unknown.

Here immunoSEQ multiplex PCR was the method, and the copy in TCRdb shows in-frame clones only, minus some. The table has tens of thousands of clones, roughly 72% seen once. Study-wide results and caveats: Sustained-remission and progressing patients had different sampling times.

This TCR was sampled from a human donor with chronic lymphocytic leukemia. This chain uses TRBV7-8 with TRBJ1-1; a weak D match, TRBD1 (6 bases). The specimen was PBMCs, collected after 12 months of ibrutinib treatment. CDR3 nucleotide sequence: TGTGCCAGCAGCTCAGACAGGTGGACTGAAGCTTTCTTT. It translates to CASSSDRWTEAFF.